The entry below describes one T cell receptor beta chain. Its antigen is as yet unknown. The CD4+ fraction was divided into a CD45RA+ naive subset and a CD45RA-negative memory subset. Assay used: immunoSEQ multiplex PCR; TCRdb lists only in-frame clones, some missing. Here the sample spans roughly 2.5 million clones, around 94% being singletons. The record originates from a study of shared clonotypes between healthy human individuals. Study-level points and caveats: Few donors limited the genetic and exposure-history diversity represented. Compared with clonotypes that all four donors shared, non-shared clonotypes had lower generation probabilities.

The origin of this receptor is a man between 18 and 35 years old in good health. The sequenced sample was naive CD4+ T cells sorted from blood. As for subset: CD45RA+ positively selected.

The CDR3 DNA is TGCGCCAGCAGCCAAGATTTGGGAGGACATCGTTTAACCCCCTACAATGAGCAGTTCTTC. It translates to CASSQDLGGHRLTPYNEQFF. V and J are TRBV4-1 and TRBJ2-1; tentative D call: TRBD2 (6 bases). The CDR3 totals 20 residues. Germline assignment: CDR1 MGHRA and CDR2 YSYEKL. V was cut by 0 bases and J by 2 bases, with 23 bases left in between.